This TCR beta chain was profiled in a study of cytomegalovirus exposure and HLA in healthy donors. The V gene's germline CDR1 is SGHTA and CDR2 FQGNSA. There are 12 residues in the CDR3. Trimming stripped 6 bases from V and 13 bases from J, with 19 bases between. The PCR made use of 60 Vbeta and 13 Jbeta primers. TCRdb's copy holds only in-frame clones and misses some; the assay was immunoSEQ multiplex PCR. There are approximately 210,000 clones in the sample; around 75% occur only once, and 1.6% lies in the top ten. The sample consisted of PBMCs. This TCR came from a woman between 50 and 59 years old in good health and CMV-seronegative. The V gene is TRBV7-2, the J gene TRBJ2-7; TRBD1 is a possible D gene (6 bases). The CDR3 loop is CASRSTGQITYF. CDR3 nucleotide sequence: TGTGCCAGCAGAAGCACCGGACAGATAACATACTTC.